Described below is a single TCR beta chain sequence and its context. Its antigen is as yet unknown. Then a second PCR, running about 6 to 11 cycles, was carried out with a sample-barcoded 5' primer and a J-beta primer mix. TCRdb analysed the 5' RACE reads with MiXCR anew, one entry per CDR3 protein. The table records around 1.1 million distinct CDR3 sequences, roughly two fifths of them present only once. This record comes from a study of blood T cells in healthy people across ages. General study points: Because sorting was not performed, PBMCs prevented conclusive naive versus antigen-experienced comparison. Roughly linear age-related decline in beta diversity appeared, significant by age around 42.

Deletions cut 3 bases from V and 5 bases from J, with 7 bases between. The V gene's germline CDR1 is SNHLY and CDR2 FYNNEI. This CDR3 has 12 amino acids. This clonotype was obtained from a man younger than 35 in good health. This chain joins TRBV2 and TRBJ2-5, with D unclear. The sequenced sample consisted of blood. CDR3 protein: CASSDRWETQYF. In nucleotides, the CDR3 is TGTGCCAGCAGTGACCGGTGGGAGACCCAGTACTTC.